Listed below are T cell receptor beta chains from one sample, sequenced in a study of identical twins. TCRdb redid the calling of the 5' RACE reads with MiXCR, one entry per CDR3 protein. The sample yields 1.5 million or so distinct CDR3 sequences, 32% seen once. The sequencing input was cord blood. The receptors come from a newborn girl in good health. Each CDR3 is given with its conserved first and last residue.

V gene: TRBV4-2
J gene: TRBJ2-6
CDR3 protein: CASSQDRQLLGSGANVLTF

V gene: TRBV7-2
J gene: TRBJ2-7
CDR3 protein: CASSPRVVPVGMHEQYF

V gene: TRBV4-2
J gene: TRBJ1-4
CDR3 protein: CASSQGEINEKLFF

V gene: TRBV12-3/TRBV12-4
J gene: TRBJ2-1
CDR3 protein: CASSMGQGNEQFF

V gene: TRBV7-2
J gene: TRBJ2-1
CDR3 protein: CASSLEAGVPYNEQFF

V gene: TRBV5-1
J gene: TRBJ2-1
CDR3 protein: CASSGLAVYNEQFF

V gene: TRBV12-3/TRBV12-4
J gene: TRBJ2-4
CDR3 protein: CASSRDHKGHIQYF

V gene: TRBV4-2
J gene: TRBJ2-7
CDR3 protein: CASSQDPPTSGTYEQYF

V gene: TRBV12-3/TRBV12-4
J gene: TRBJ2-1
CDR3 protein: CASALGGDYNEQFF

V gene: TRBV2
J gene: TRBJ1-1
CDR3 protein: CASSGPANTEAFF

V gene: TRBV4-2
J gene: TRBJ2-7
CDR3 protein: CASSQVTSGKYNEQYF

V gene: TRBV2
J gene: TRBJ2-5
CDR3 protein: CASTRDRAQETQYF

V gene: TRBV4-2
J gene: NA
CDR3 protein: CASSPHERGPSSYNEQYF

V gene: TRBV7-2
J gene: NA
CDR3 protein: CASSTGLAEIYEQYF

V gene: TRBV9
J gene: TRBJ2-5
CDR3 protein: CASSVGPTQETQYF

V gene: TRBV4-1
J gene: TRBJ2-1
CDR3 protein: CASSQGVGRDPNEQFF

V gene: TRBV20-1
J gene: TRBJ1-2
CDR3 protein: CSAPRQGSNYGYTF

V gene: TRBV5-1
J gene: TRBJ2-7
CDR3 protein: CARGGLDAVMNEQYF

V gene: TRBV6-2/TRBV6-3
J gene: TRBJ2-3
CDR3 protein: CASRPQGEGGTDTQYF

V gene: TRBV2
J gene: TRBJ2-1
CDR3 protein: CASSSGAHEQFF

V gene: TRBV2
J gene: TRBJ2-5
CDR3 protein: CASRWTSGSRGETQYF

V gene: TRBV20-1
J gene: TRBJ1-2
CDR3 protein: CSARQTDGALFQGYTF

V gene: TRBV12-3/TRBV12-4
J gene: TRBJ2-3
CDR3 protein: CASSRGEGSDTQYF

V gene: TRBV28
J gene: TRBJ2-3
CDR3 protein: CASSGQQGTDTQYF

V gene: TRBV2
J gene: TRBJ1-2
CDR3 protein: CASGYRGLYGYTF